The entry below gives a single T cell receptor beta chain sequence along with its context. Its antigen is undetermined. This entry comes from a study of early T cells in non-severe SARS-CoV-2 infection. Overall study: Sequencing targeted bulk RNA from unsorted whole blood, leaving chains unpaired.

Whole-study results and caveats: Database matching using VDJdb favored anti-spike CD8 responses, with private and CD4 specificities left missing.

Unique molecular identifier tags were affixed to discrete cDNA molecules. TCRdb re-called the 5' RACE reads through MiXCR, storing one row per CDR3 protein. This repertoire shows 85,000 to 100,000 distinct CDR3 sequences, approximately 9.9% found once; its top ten account for approximately 5.3%. Sequenced material: whole blood. The source of this sequence is an adult who was a healthcare worker with PCR-confirmed SARS-CoV-2 infection or an uninfected control (not recorded which).

The CDR3 nucleotides are TGTGCCAGCAGTCGAGGACAGGCAGGACATGGCTACACCTTC. Translated: CASSRGQAGHGYTF. V usage is TRBV12-3 or TRBV12-4 and J usage is TRBJ1-2, with TRBD1 matching over 7 bases. The length of the CDR3 is 14 residues. The ends lost 5 bases at V and 6 bases at J; junction bases unmatched: 9.